The T cell receptor beta chain described here comes from a study of blood T cell repertoires in COVID-19. CDR3 length: 15 amino acids. V gave up 6 bases and J gave up 5 bases, with 14 bases separating them. In germline, CDR1 is MNHEY, CDR2 SMNVEV (reference sequence). Across about two dozen US areas, participants ranged in age from 18 to 89 years. Participant-given clinical history determined each cohort assignment. Recovered Cohort 3 donors showed two negative PCRs, clearance, or symptom resolution. Per the authors' pipeline: Reference gene primer amplification gave estimated nucleated cell counts. Libraries were prepared by immunoSEQ multiplex PCR; TCRdb keeps only in-frame clonotypes and omits some of them. Clone size and the V and J calls come from that table; the DNA yielded D and trimming. The sample holds about 120,000 clones, 84% seen once.

The chain carries TRBV27 and TRBJ1-6, with D possibly TRBD1 on 6 matching bases. Sequencing was performed on PBMCs or T cells enriched from blood (not recorded which). This sequence was found in a woman aged 25-40 years who had recovered from COVID-19. The CDR3 region is CASRGAEGNNSPLHF. CDR3 nucleotide sequence: TGTGCCAGCAGGGGGGCGGAAGGGAATAATTCACCCCTCCACTTT.